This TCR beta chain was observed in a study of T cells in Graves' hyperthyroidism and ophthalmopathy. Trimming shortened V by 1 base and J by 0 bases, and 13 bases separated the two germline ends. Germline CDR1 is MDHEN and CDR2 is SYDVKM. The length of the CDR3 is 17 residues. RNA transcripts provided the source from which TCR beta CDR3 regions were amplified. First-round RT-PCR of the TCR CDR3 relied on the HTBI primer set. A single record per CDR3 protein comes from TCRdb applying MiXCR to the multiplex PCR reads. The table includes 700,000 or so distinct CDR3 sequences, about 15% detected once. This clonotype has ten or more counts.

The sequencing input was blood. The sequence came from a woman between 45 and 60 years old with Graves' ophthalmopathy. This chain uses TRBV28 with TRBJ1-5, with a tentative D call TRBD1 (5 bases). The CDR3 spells CASSLFAAGYSNQPQHF. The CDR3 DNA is TGTGCCAGCAGTTTATTCGCGGCAGGGTATAGCAATCAGCCCCAGCATTTT.